The T cell receptor beta chain described here comes from a study of neurological immune-mediated disorders. The V gene's germline CDR1 is SGHAT and CDR2 FQNNGV. The CDR3 consists of 12 residues. V lost 4 bases and J lost 6, with 9 bases in between. MiXCR was run by TCRdb on the 5' RACE reads, yielding one entry per CDR3 protein. This sample has under 85,000 distinct CDR3 sequences, with 13% to 15% found just once. This clonotype was counted many times. Source material: PBMCs. The chain recombines TRBV11-2 with TRBJ1-1; the D gene is possibly TRBD1 (5 bases). The receptor comes from a woman between 45 and 65 years old in good health. The CDR3 DNA reads TGTGCCAGCAGCTGGGGGTGGGCTGAAGCTTTCTTT. Translating it yields CASSWGWAEAFF.